Below are 21 T cell receptor beta chains sequenced from a single sample in a study of blood T cells in healthy people across ages. Together with a sample-barcoded 5' primer, a J-beta primer mix was included in a second PCR lasting roughly 7 to 11 cycles. TCRdb reanalysed the 5' RACE reads using MiXCR and keeps one entry per CDR3 protein. The table shows fewer than 700,000 distinct CDR3 sequences, with about 43% occurring only once. Sequencing used blood. These receptors came from a man older than 75 in good health.

This clonotype came up a few times. This sequence joins TRBV11-2 and TRBJ1-2; 9 bases match TRBD1. The CDR3 runs 14 residues. After removal of 6 bases from V and 4 bases from J, the junction contained 6 bases not matched to a gene. CDR1 and CDR2 from the germline V gene are SGHAT and FQNNGV. The CDR3 bases are TGTGCCAGCAGAGGGGGACAGGGAATCTATGGCTACACCTTC. This encodes CASRGGQGIYGYTF.

V usage is TRBV6-1 and J usage is TRBJ1-5, with 8 bases lining up with TRBD1. From germline, CDR1 is MNHNS and CDR2 SASEGT. J lost 1 base, V lost 4 bases, and 12 bases had no gene match. CDR3 size: 18 residues. CDR3 protein: CASSAGQGAPISNQPQHF. The CDR3 bases are TGTGCCAGCAGTGCGGGGCAGGGGGCACCCATAAGCAATCAGCCCCAGCATTTT.

This clonotype was seen more than once but under ten times. This chain uses TRBV10-3 with TRBJ2-1, with D possibly being TRBD1 (6 bases). The germline V and J ends were trimmed by 5 bases and 2 bases, with 10 bases remaining between them. The CDR3 has 14 amino acids. CDR1 is ENHRY and CDR2 is SYGVKD in the germline V gene. CDR3 loop: CAISRTETYNEQFF. In nucleotides, the CDR3 is TGTGCCATCAGTAGGACAGAAACCTACAATGAGCAGTTCTTC.

The gene calls are TRBV4-3 and TRBJ1-2; D is uncertain. CDR3 size: 15 residues. Germline V lookup: CDR1 LGHNA, CDR2 YSLEER. V lost 1 base and J 4 bases, leaving 13 bases between the germline ends. The CDR3 DNA is TGCGCCAGCAGCCAAGCCCGGGATGGGAGCTATGGCTACACCTTC. Amino acid sequence: CASSQARDGSYGYTF.

This clonotype was counted at least ten times. CDR3 sequence: CASGFGDRTAGDTQYF. In DNA, the CDR3 is TGTGCTAGTGGTTTTGGGGACAGGACAGCGGGAGATACGCAGTATTTT. The chain uses TRBV12-5 and TRBJ2-3; 8 bases are shared with TRBD1. V trimming: 3 bases; J trimming: 5 bases; junction bases outside the gene matches: 10. Germline values: CDR1 LGHNT, CDR2 FRNRAP. CDR3 length equals 16 residues.

Only a few counts were recorded for this clonotype. This chain connects TRBV19 to TRBJ2-7; TRBD1 might be the D (6 bases). With 5 bases removed from V and 2 bases from J, the gap between germline ends came to 16 bases. Germline V lookup: CDR1 LNHDA, CDR2 SQIVND (reference sequence). CDR3 length: 15 amino acids. CDR3: CASSLWFGQTYEQYF. CDR3 in DNA: TGTGCCAGTAGTCTTTGGTTCGGACAGACCTACGAGCAGTACTTC.

The table lists this clonotype with a few counts. The chain combines TRBV6-5 with TRBJ2-7; D possibly corresponds to TRBD1 (6 bases). Germline V lookup: CDR1 MNHEY, CDR2 SVGAGI. The CDR3 consists of 14 residues. Trimming left V 0 bases short and J 6 bases short, with 12 bases between. In nucleotides, the CDR3 is TGTGCCAGCAGTTACTCGGGACAAGCAAGCGAGCAGTACTTC. Translation: CASSYSGQASEQYF.

The gene calls are TRBV4-1 and TRBJ2-7; D is perhaps TRBD1 or TRBD2 (5 bases each). This CDR3 spans 13 amino acids. The V end was cut by 0 bases, the J end by 9 bases, with 12 bases between. The germline V gene encodes CDR1 MGHRA and CDR2 YSYEKL. The CDR3 sequence: CASSQDSGRLQYF. CDR3 sequence (DNA): TGCGCCAGCAGCCAAGATTCGGGGCGGTTGCAGTACTTC.

The chain is built from TRBV7-2 and TRBJ2-7; D is unresolved. Germline V gene sequence: CDR1 SGHTA, CDR2 FQGNSA. The V end lost 6 bases, the J end lost 2 bases, and 14 bases lay between the germline ends. The CDR3 consists of 14 residues. CDR3: CASRSAGRPYEQYF. Here the CDR3 DNA reads TGTGCCAGCAGATCAGCAGGCCGACCCTACGAGCAGTACTTC. Together with reference TRBV7-2 and TRBJ2-7, the CDR3 gives the full variable domain: GAGVSQSPSNKVTEKGKDVELRCDPISGHTALYWYRQSLGQGLEFLIYFQGNSAPDKSGLPSDRFSAERTGGSVSTLTIQRTQQEDSAVYLCASRSAGRPYEQYFGPGTRLTVT.

The V gene is TRBV5-1, the J gene TRBJ2-7; TRBD2 matches 11 bases. This CDR3 region has 19 residues. Germline V gene sequence: CDR1 SGHRS, CDR2 YFSETQ. V trimming: 3 bases; J trimming: 1 base; junction bases outside the gene matches: 15. The CDR3 sequence is CASSYMPGLAVTPSYEQYF. CDR3 nucleotide sequence: TGCGCCAGCAGCTACATGCCGGGACTAGCGGTTACCCCGTCCTACGAGCAGTACTTC.

The J gene is TRBJ2-1, the V gene TRBV29-1, with TRBD2 matching 15 bases. The CDR3 spans 13 residues. CDR1 is SQVTM, CDR2 ANQGSEA, per germline. V shed 6 bases, J shed 8 bases, and the junction held 2 bases outside the gene matches. CDR3 DNA sequence: TGCAGCGTCAGGACTAGCGGGAGGGATGAGCAGTTCTTC. Its protein product is CSVRTSGRDEQFF.

V gene TRBV5-1 combines with J gene TRBJ1-1, with a possible D match to TRBD1 (6 bases). In germline, CDR1 is SGHRS, CDR2 YFSETQ. V was pared by 5 bases and J by 4 bases, with 21 bases between. The CDR3 spans 16 residues. CDR3 nucleotide sequence: TGCGCCAGCAGTCCCGGGACAAGCTTAGGGAGCACTGAAGCTTTCTTT. Translated: CASSPGTSLGSTEAFF.

This chain links TRBV7-9 with TRBJ2-3; 10 bases map to TRBD1. CDR3 length equals 15 residues. Germline trimming cut 6 bases from V and 4 bases from J; bases unmatched to any gene: 7. Germline CDR1 is SEHNR and CDR2 is FQNEAQ (reference sequence). The CDR3 loop is CASRPDRGYADTQYF. CDR3 DNA: TGTGCCAGCAGACCGGACAGGGGGTACGCAGATACGCAGTATTTT. Full variable domain (outside the CDR3, taken from reference TRBV7-9 and TRBJ2-3): DTGVSQNPRHKITKRGQNVTFRCDPISEHNRLYWYRQTLGQGPEFLTYFQNEAQLEKSRLLSDRFSAERPKGSFSTLEIQRTEQGDSAMYLCASRPDRGYADTQYFGPGTRLTVL.

This clonotype was found a few times. The CDR3, as DNA: TGTGCCAGCAGAAGTGAGCGGGGTTACAATGAGCAGTTCTTC. This sequence encodes CASRSERGYNEQFF. The chain uses TRBV27 and TRBJ2-1; 7 bases line up with TRBD2. V lost 6 bases, J lost 4 bases, and 6 bases stayed unmatched. The CDR3 is 14 amino acids. CDR1 and CDR2 (germline): MNHEY, SMNVEV (reference sequence).

In this sample, this clonotype turned up once. V usage is TRBV20-1 and J usage is TRBJ1-4; no reliable D call. CDR1 DFQATT and CDR2 SNEGSKA come from the germline V gene (reference sequence). There are 12 residues in the CDR3. Deletions cut 6 bases from V and 4 bases from J, with 9 bases between. CDR3 amino acids: CSASRGNEKLFF. The CDR3 coding sequence is TGCAGTGCCAGCCGTGGTAATGAAAAACTGTTTTTT.

For the CDR3, the DNA is TGTGCCAGCAGTTACCGGTCGGATGGGGCCAACGTCCTGACTTTC. As protein: CASSYRSDGANVLTF. This rearrangement joins TRBV6-5 to TRBJ2-6; D is undetermined. This CDR3 is built from 15 residues. The V end was cut by 2 bases, the J end by 3 bases, with 8 bases between. The V gene's germline CDR1 is MNHEY and CDR2 SVGAGI.

This chain uses TRBV6-2 or TRBV6-3 with TRBJ2-7; no reliable D call. This CDR3 spans 11 amino acids. CDR1 and CDR2 (germline): MNHEY, SVGEGT. The V end was cut by 0 bases, the J end by 12 bases, with 9 bases between. CDR3 amino acids: CASSYSTAVYF. The CDR3 DNA follows: TGTGCCAGCAGTTACTCAACCGCAGTGTACTTC.

V and J are TRBV20-1 and TRBJ2-1; 11 bases are a match to TRBD2. There are 15 residues in the CDR3. Germline V gene data show CDR1 as DFQATT and CDR2 as SNEGSKA (reference sequence). With 3 bases clipped from V and 0 bases from J, the junction kept 1 base outside the gene matches. CDR3 region: CSASGLAGSYNEQFF. The DNA of the CDR3 is TGCAGTGCTAGTGGACTAGCGGGCTCCTACAATGAGCAGTTCTTC.

This chain connects TRBV6-2 or TRBV6-3 to TRBJ2-3; no clear D gene. This CDR3 has 12 amino acids. CDR1 and CDR2 from the germline V gene are MNHEY and SVGEGT. The V end was cut by 5 bases, the J end by 8 bases, with 11 bases between. Written as DNA, the CDR3 is TGTGCCAGCAGTCCGTCGAGGTGTACGCAGTATTTT. It codes for CASSPSRCTQYF.

This clonotype has more than one count but fewer than ten. The chain joins TRBV6-2 or TRBV6-3 to TRBJ2-6; 7 positions match TRBD1. CDR1 and CDR2 (germline): MNHEY, SVGEGT. The V segment lost 7 bases and the J segment 1 base; nucleotides outside the gene matches: 4. The CDR3 has 15 amino acids. The CDR3 is CASMRQGSGANVLTF. The CDR3 DNA sequence: TGTGCCAGCATGCGACAGGGTTCTGGGGCCAACGTCCTGACTTTC.

V gene TRBV5-6 combines with J gene TRBJ2-3, with 8 bases lining up with TRBD2. The length of the CDR3 is 17 residues. Germline loops: CDR1 SGHDT, CDR2 YYEEEE. Trimming took 9 bases from V and 2 from J; bases not matched to a gene: 17. In DNA, the CDR3 is TGTGCCAACAAACGACCGGCAGCGGGGGCCCCCACAGATACGCAGTATTTT. Amino acid sequence: CANKRPAAGAPTDTQYF. Looking up the rest from reference TRBV5-6 and TRBJ2-3 gives the full variable domain: DAGVTQSPTHLIKTRGQQVTLRCSPKSGHDTVSWYQQALGQGPQFIFQYYEEEERQRGNFPDRFSGHQFPNYSSELNVNALLLGDSALYLCANKRPAAGAPTDTQYFGPGTRLTVL.